The clone carrying this TCR beta chain was seen a few times. Its target is not known. These data are taken from a study of T-cell reconstitution after alpha-beta-depleted transplantation in children. General observations from the study: T cells produced anew were the main source of T-cell counts and diversity one year after transplant. Surviving recipient cells, namely T cells and thymic progenitors, were the source of high day-60 TCRbeta diversity in some patients. Several hundred expanded graft clones reportedly supplied alpha-beta T cells about two months after transplant.

Per germline, CDR1 DFQATT and CDR2 SNEGSKA (reference sequence). V trimming: 5 bases; J trimming: 3 bases; junction bases outside the gene matches: 8. CDR3 length: 15 residues. During its preparation, the TCRbeta library received unique molecular identifiers. TCRdb independently ran MiXCR on the PCR reads; one entry per CDR3 protein. Of some 150,000 distinct CDR3 sequences in the sample, 8.5% to 10% were seen once. The sequences come from PBMCs, mostly from graft donor cells, collected 180 days after TCRalphabeta/CD19-depleted stem cell transplant. The receptor's source is a female patient younger than 10 who had a stem cell transplant for congenital amegakaryocytic thrombocytopenia, so the T cells may come from the graft donor. This chain joins TRBV20-1 and TRBJ2-3; 10 bases map to TRBD1. CDR3 protein: CSAGRDRGFTDTQYF. The CDR3, as DNA: TGCAGTGCTGGCCGGGACAGGGGTTTTACAGATACGCAGTATTTT.